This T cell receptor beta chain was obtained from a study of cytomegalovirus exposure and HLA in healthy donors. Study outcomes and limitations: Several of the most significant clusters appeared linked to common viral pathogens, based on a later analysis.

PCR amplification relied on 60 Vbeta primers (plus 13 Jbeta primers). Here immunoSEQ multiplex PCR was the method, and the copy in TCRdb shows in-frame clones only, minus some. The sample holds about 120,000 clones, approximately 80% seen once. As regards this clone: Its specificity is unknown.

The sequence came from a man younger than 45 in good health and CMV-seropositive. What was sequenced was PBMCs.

The CDR3 spells CASSDSGQGRYNEQFF. DNA of the CDR3: TGTGCCAGCAGTGACTCGGGACAGGGGCGCTACAATGAGCAGTTCTTC. The chain uses TRBV6-4 and TRBJ2-1; the match to TRBD1 covers 10 bases. Germline CDR1 MRHNA, CDR2 SNTAGT. Losses at the gene ends were 0 bases for V and 3 bases for J; bases not matched to a gene: 2. This CDR3 is 16 amino acids long.